The rows below give T cell receptor beta chains drawn from one sample of a study of T cell responses to AZD1222 COVID-19 vaccine. Libraries were prepared by immunoSEQ multiplex PCR; TCRdb keeps only in-frame clonotypes and omits some of them. The sample lists some 130,000 clones, approximately 85% seen once, with about 19% in the top ten. The specimen was peripheral blood, collected on day 0 of MenACWY control vaccination. All receptors come from an adult in good health. CDR3s include the opening cysteine and the closing phenylalanine or tryptophan. D genes are given only for firm matches. Expanded clones get a size class; other rows say once, few or many, or leave the size out.

D gene	J gene	V gene	clone size	CDR3 protein	CDR3 DNA
NA	TRBJ1-4	TRBV7-9	NA	CASSSIIGLVEKLFF	TGTGCCAGCAGCTCCATTATTGGACTCGTTGAAAAACTGTTTTTT
NA	TRBJ1-4	TRBV29-1	NA	CSVAITGSEKLFF	TGCAGCGTTGCTATTACAGGGAGCGAAAAACTGTTTTTT
NA	TRBJ2-1	TRBV7-2	NA	CASSPYSYNEQFF	TGTGCCAGCAGCCCATACTCCTACAATGAGCAGTTCTTC
TRBD2	TRBJ2-5	TRBV7-9	NA	CASSSRLAEKETQYF	TGTGCCAGCAGCTCCCGACTAGCGGAGAAAGAGACCCAGTACTTC
NA	TRBJ2-1	TRBV7-9	NA	CASSSTLSAYNEQFF	TGTGCCAGCAGCTCCACCTTGAGCGCCTACAATGAGCAGTTCTTC
NA	TRBJ1-2	TRBV20-1	NA	CSASWRGNGYTF	TGCAGTGCTAGTTGGAGGGGAAATGGCTACACCTTC
NA	TRBJ1-1	TRBV7-3	NA	CASSLAKLKNTEAFF	TGTGCCAGCAGCTTAGCGAAACTGAAAAACACTGAAGCTTTCTTT
NA	TRBJ2-7	TRBV3-1/TRBV3-2	once	CASSQRANTGEQYF	TGTGCCAGCAGCCAAAGAGCAAATACTGGGGAGCAGTACTTC
NA	TRBJ2-7	TRBV15	NA	CATSRDSRSYEQYF	TGTGCCACCAGCAGAGATAGCAGATCCTACGAGCAGTACTTC
NA	TRBJ2-3	TRBV2	NA	CASSEVFSTDTQYF	TGTGCCAGCAGTGAAGTTTTTAGCACAGATACGCAGTATTTT
TRBD1	TRBJ2-7	TRBV11-3	NA	CASSQGQFGGSYEQYF	TGTGCCAGCAGCCAGGGACAGTTTGGTGGCTCCTACGAGCAGTACTTC
NA	TRBJ1-4	TRBV27	NA	CASSIMTDVSTNEKLFF	TGTGCCAGCAGTATTATGACTGACGTTTCAACTAATGAAAAACTGTTTTTT
TRBD1	TRBJ1-3	TRBV5-1	NA	CASRKTGGSGNTIYF	TGCGCCAGCAGGAAAACAGGGGGCTCTGGAAACACCATATATTTT